This T cell receptor (beta chain) came from a study of T cell repertoires in cytomegalovirus infection. Overall study context: CMV infection together with matching HLA type was indicated by public TCR beta signatures. Whole-study findings and limits: Summed public TCR beta family frequency identified CMV carriers bearing the relevant HLA.

The V gene lost 3 bases and the J gene lost 5 bases, with 13 bases spanning the gap. The CDR3 sequence is 14 residues long. Germline assignment: CDR1 SNHLY and CDR2 FYNNEI. TCRdb itself ran the reads through MiXCR, one entry per CDR3 protein. The sample carries about 700,000 distinct CDR3 sequences, 30% to 40% recorded once. This clonotype was seen only a few times. As yet, its antigen is unknown. This clonotype originated in a human donor in good health (CMV status not recorded). Some clones in this sample may be carry-over from other donors' samples. Sample: cultured PBMCs, taken from culture after CMV antigen stimulation. The rearrangement links TRBV2 to TRBJ2-5, with a weak D call TRBD1 (6 bases). The CDR3 here is CASSDFLRGETQYF. The CDR3 region has the DNA TGTGCCAGCAGTGATTTTCTGAGGGGGGAGACCCAGTACTTC.